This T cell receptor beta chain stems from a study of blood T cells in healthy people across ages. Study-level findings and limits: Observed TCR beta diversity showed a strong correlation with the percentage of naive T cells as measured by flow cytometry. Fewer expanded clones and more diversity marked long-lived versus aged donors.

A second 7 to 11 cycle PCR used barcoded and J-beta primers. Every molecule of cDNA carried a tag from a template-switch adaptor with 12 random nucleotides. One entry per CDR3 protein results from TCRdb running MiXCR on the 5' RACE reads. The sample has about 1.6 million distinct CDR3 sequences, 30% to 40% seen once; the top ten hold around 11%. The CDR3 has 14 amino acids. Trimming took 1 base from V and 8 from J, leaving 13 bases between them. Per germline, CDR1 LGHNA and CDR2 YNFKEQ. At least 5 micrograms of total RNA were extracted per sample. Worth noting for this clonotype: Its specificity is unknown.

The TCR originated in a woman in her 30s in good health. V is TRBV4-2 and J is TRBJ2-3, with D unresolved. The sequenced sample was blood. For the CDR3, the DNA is TGTGCCAGCAGCCAAGGAGTGGAGAGAAGTACGCAGTATTTT. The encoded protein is CASSQGVERSTQYF.